Detailed here is one TCR beta chain. This sample is part of a study of blood T cell repertoires in COVID-19. Looking at the study overall: Samples of COVID-19 (acute and convalescent) were obtained from the United States, Italy and Spain. PBMCs, B-cell-depleted T cells, or T cells were the source of the cDNA or gDNA that made up the material.

The table came from immunoSEQ multiplex PCR; TCRdb's copy has only in-frame clones and leaves some out. In the table there are 200,000 to 250,000 clones, around 86% of which are singletons. CDR3 length: 14 amino acids. Germline V gene lookup returns CDR1 KGHDR and CDR2 SFDVKD. The V and J ends lost 5 bases and 8 bases respectively, with 16 bases between them. Material: peripheral blood. This sequence was found in a man in his thirties or forties who had recovered from COVID-19. The gene calls are TRBV24-1 and TRBJ2-3; weak D call: TRBD1 (5 bases). CDR3 sequence reads: CATSGAGSRGTQYF. The CDR3 nucleotides read TGTGCCACCAGTGGAGCAGGGTCCCGCGGTACGCAGTATTTT.